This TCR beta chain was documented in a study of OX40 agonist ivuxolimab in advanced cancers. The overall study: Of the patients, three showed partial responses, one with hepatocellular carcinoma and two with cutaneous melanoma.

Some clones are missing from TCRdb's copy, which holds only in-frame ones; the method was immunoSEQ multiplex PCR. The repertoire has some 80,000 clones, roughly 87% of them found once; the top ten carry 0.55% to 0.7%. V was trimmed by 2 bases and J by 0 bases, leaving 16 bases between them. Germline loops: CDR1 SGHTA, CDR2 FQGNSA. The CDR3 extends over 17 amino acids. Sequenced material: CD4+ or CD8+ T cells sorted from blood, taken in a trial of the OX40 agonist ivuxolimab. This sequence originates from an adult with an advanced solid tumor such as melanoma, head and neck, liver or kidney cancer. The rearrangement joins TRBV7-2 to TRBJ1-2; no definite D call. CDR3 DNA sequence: TGTGCCAGCAGCTTATCCGGACGGACCCGAGCTAACTATGGCTACACCTTC. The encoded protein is CASSLSGRTRANYGYTF. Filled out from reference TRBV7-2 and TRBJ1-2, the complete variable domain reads GAGVSQSPSNKVTEKGKDVELRCDPISGHTALYWYRQSLGQGLEFLIYFQGNSAPDKSGLPSDRFSAERTGGSVSTLTIQRTQQEDSAVYLCASSLSGRTRANYGYTFGSGTRLTVV.